This is a list of T cell receptor beta chains from one sample in a study of blood T cell repertoires in COVID-19. Using immunoSEQ multiplex PCR, the repertoire was profiled, and TCRdb retains in-frame clones only, with some absent. The sample has approximately 300,000 clones, about 86% seen once. Input material: peripheral blood. The receptors shown here come from a person aged 70 to 80 with COVID-19, enrolled during active disease. Each CDR3 is given with its conserved first and last residue. D genes are given only for firm matches. Clone size, where shown, is once, few, many, or a class for clones that have expanded.

-	-	TRBJ1-4	TRBV5-1	TGCGCCAGCAATTACGTCCGGGCAGGGGCTAATGAAAAACTGTTTTTT	CASNYVRAGANEKLFF
-	TRBD2	TRBJ2-1	TRBV14	TGTGCCAGCAGCCGAGCAGGGCTAGCGGGGGGCAGCTCCTACAATGAGCAGTTCTTC	CASSRAGLAGGSSYNEQFF
-	TRBD2	TRBJ2-1	TRBV29-1	TGCAGCGCCTGTGTGGCGGGGGATGAGCAGTTCTTC	CSACVAGDEQFF
-	TRBD2	TRBJ2-1	TRBV7-7	TGTGCCAGCAGCTTAAGCGGGAGTTGGGAGCAGTTCTTC	CASSLSGSWEQFF
once	TRBD1	TRBJ1-1	TRBV29-1	TGCAGCGCCAGATATCACAGGGGTAACACTGAAGCTTTCTTT	CSARYHRGNTEAFF
many	TRBD1	TRBJ2-7	TRBV2	TGTGCCAGCAGTGATGCCCCGGGCAGGGGGCTGGAGCAGTACTTC	CASSDAPGRGLEQYF
-	-	TRBJ1-5	TRBV19	TGTGCCAGTAGTGGGCGGGCGGGCCAGCCCCAGCATTTT	CASSGRAGQPQHF
-	TRBD1	TRBJ2-1	TRBV7-9	TGTGCCAGCAGCTCCCGGACAGGATCCTACAATGAGCAGTTCTTC	CASSSRTGSYNEQFF
-	-	TRBJ1-6	TRBV19	TGTGCCAGTAGTATGTTGGTGGGGCGGCGGTCCTATAATTCACCCCTCCACTTT	CASSMLVGRRSYNSPLHF
-	-	TRBJ2-4	TRBV6-5	TGTGCCAGCAGTTCGGGGGTAGGGATTGGAAACATTCAGTACTTC	CASSSGVGIGNIQYF
-	-	TRBJ2-1	TRBV6-1	TGTGCCAGCAGTGAGGGACTCGATACCTACAATGAGCAGTTCTTC	CASSEGLDTYNEQFF